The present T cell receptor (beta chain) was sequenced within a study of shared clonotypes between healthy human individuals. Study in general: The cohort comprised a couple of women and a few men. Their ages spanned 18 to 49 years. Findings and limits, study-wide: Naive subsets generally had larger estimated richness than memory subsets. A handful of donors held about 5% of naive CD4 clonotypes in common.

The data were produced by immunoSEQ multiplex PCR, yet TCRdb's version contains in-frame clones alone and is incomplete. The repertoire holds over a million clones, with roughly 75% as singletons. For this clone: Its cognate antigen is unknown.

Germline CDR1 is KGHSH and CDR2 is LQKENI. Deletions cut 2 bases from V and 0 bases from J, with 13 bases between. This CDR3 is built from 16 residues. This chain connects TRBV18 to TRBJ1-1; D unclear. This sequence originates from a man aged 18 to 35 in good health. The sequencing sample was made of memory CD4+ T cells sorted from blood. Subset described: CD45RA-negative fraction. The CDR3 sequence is CASSPLDSVLNTEAFF. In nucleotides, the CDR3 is TGTGCCAGCTCACCATTAGATTCTGTTTTGAACACTGAAGCTTTCTTT.